Below are 20 T cell receptor beta chains sequenced from a single sample in a study of shared clonotypes between healthy human individuals. Profiled with immunoSEQ multiplex PCR; TCRdb holds only in-frame clones, not every one. The table includes 1.5 million to 1.9 million clones, around 98% detected once. The material sequenced was naive CD4+ T cells sorted from blood. Subset in this sample: CD45RA+ positively selected. These receptors originate from a man aged 30-40 years in good health.

This chain links TRBV29-1 with TRBJ1-1; D uncertain. The length of the CDR3 is 15 residues. Germline CDR1 is SQVTM and CDR2 is ANQGSEA. Trimming shortened V by 3 bases and J by 0 bases, and 14 bases separated the two germline ends. The CDR3 nucleotides are TGCAGCGTTGACCCCGTGCGGGGTATGAACACTGAAGCTTTCTTT. It encodes CSVDPVRGMNTEAFF.

This clone was picked up one time. The chain joins TRBV19 to TRBJ1-2; the D gene is possibly TRBD1 (6 bases). The germline V gene encodes CDR1 LNHDA and CDR2 SQIVND (reference sequence). The CDR3 runs to 13 residues. Trimming left V 4 bases short and J 5 bases short, with 11 bases between. CDR3 DNA: TGTGCCAGTAGTAGAGGACAGACTTATGGCTACACCTTC. It translates to CASSRGQTYGYTF.

Concerning this clone: Other DNA sequences in this sample translate to the same CDR3. This CDR3 is CASSSPGADTQYF. CDR3 nucleotide sequence: TGTGCCAGCAGTAGTCCGGGCGCAGATACGCAGTATTTT. The chain links TRBV6-5 to TRBJ2-3; no clear D. Germline CDR1 reads MNHEY; CDR2 reads SVGAGI. V shed 5 bases and J shed 4 bases, with 10 bases lying between them. The CDR3 spans 13 residues.

The chain uses TRBV6-5 and TRBJ2-2, with TRBD2 as a possible D gene (6 bases). The CDR3 is made up of 15 amino acids. Trimming took off 6 bases at V and 5 bases at J, with 16 bases between the two ends. The germline gives CDR1 MNHEY, CDR2 SVGAGI. CDR3 in amino acids: CASRLEAGRTGELFF. DNA of the CDR3: TGTGCCAGCAGACTGGAGGCAGGGAGGACCGGGGAGCTGTTTTTT.

This clone was recorded a few times. The rearrangement joins TRBV5-1 to TRBJ1-2, with a tentative D call TRBD1 (5 bases). CDR3 length: 14 residues. Trimming took off 1 base at V and 1 base at J, with 8 bases between the two ends. The V gene's germline CDR1 is SGHRS and CDR2 YFSETQ. CDR3 sequence: CASSLFDSNYGYTF. DNA for the CDR3: TGCGCCAGCAGCTTGTTCGACAGTAACTATGGCTACACCTTC.

The V call is TRBV10-2, the J call TRBJ2-5; D gene uncertain. Trimming left V 3 bases short and J 5 bases short, with 7 bases between. The CDR3 contains 12 residues. Per the germline V gene, CDR1 is WSHSY and CDR2 is SAAADI. The CDR3 reads CASSDPPETQYF. CDR3 DNA: TGCGCCAGCAGTGATCCCCCCGAGACCCAGTACTTC.

As regards this clone: The sample holds other DNA sequences that translate to the same CDR3. The rearrangement uses TRBV9 and TRBJ1-4, with D hard to call. Per germline, CDR1 SGDLS and CDR2 YYNGEE. Deletions cut 0 bases from V and 7 bases from J, with 4 bases between. This CDR3 region has 12 residues. CDR3 loop: CASSVAGEKLFF. The CDR3 DNA reads as TGTGCCAGCAGCGTAGCGGGTGAAAAACTGTTTTTT.

The rearrangement joins TRBV6-6 to TRBJ2-3; D is tentatively TRBD1 or TRBD2 (5 bases each). The CDR3 length is 14 residues. Germline CDR1 is MNHNY and CDR2 is SVGAGI (reference sequence). Trimming took 7 bases from V and 4 from J, leaving 15 bases between them. As DNA, the CDR3 is TGTGCCAGCATGGGGACCAAGGCACCAGATACGCAGTATTTT. It specifies CASMGTKAPDTQYF.

The chain is built from TRBV19 and TRBJ2-2; D is ambiguous. Germline V gene lookup returns CDR1 LNHDA and CDR2 SQIVND (reference sequence). The CDR3 covers 11 residues. Trimming removed 3 bases at V and 12 bases at J, with 8 bases between. This chain's CDR3 is CASSIGQKLFF. The CDR3 coding sequence is TGTGCCAGTAGTATCGGGCAGAAGCTGTTTTTT.

This chain joins TRBV5-6 and TRBJ2-3, with D possibly being TRBD1 or TRBD2 (6 bases each). V was shortened by 1 base and J by 4 bases, with 10 bases between the two germline ends. The length of the CDR3 is 14 residues. CDR1 SGHDT and CDR2 YYEEEE come from the germline V gene. CDR3 coding DNA: TGTGCCAGCAGCTTGCTGGGGGGCGCAGATACGCAGTATTTT. This sequence encodes CASSLLGGADTQYF.

This clone was detected once. V gene TRBV7-9 combines with J gene TRBJ2-7, with a weak D call TRBD1 (6 bases). Trimming removed 0 bases at V and 4 bases at J, with 13 bases between. Germline CDR1 is SEHNR and CDR2 is FQNEAQ (reference sequence). The CDR3 is made up of 15 amino acids. The CDR3 nucleotides are TGTGCCAGCAGCTTAGCGGCAGGGGTTGCGTACGAGCAGTACTTC. Encoded protein: CASSLAAGVAYEQYF. The whole variable domain, filled in from reference TRBV7-9 and TRBJ2-7, reads DTGVSQNPRHKITKRGQNVTFRCDPISEHNRLYWYRQTLGQGPEFLTYFQNEAQLEKSRLLSDRFSAERPKGSFSTLEIQRTEQGDSAMYLCASSLAAGVAYEQYFGPGTRLTVT.

The genes are TRBV21-1 and TRBJ2-3; the D call TRBD1 from the table was never checked on the DNA. TRBV21-1 is given as a pseudogene. The CDR3 has 22 amino acids. The CDR3 DNA reads TGTGCCAGCATCGACGGGACAGGGGATTTCATTCTAGCGGTCCCTGGGACAGATACGCAGTATTTT. It translates to CASIDGTGDFILAVPGTDTQYF.

This clone is a singleton in its sample. The CDR3 nucleotides are TGTGCCAGCAGCCTTTCGGGAGGCAATGAGCAGTTCTTC. Translation gives CASSLSGGNEQFF. The J gene is TRBJ2-1, the V gene TRBV11-2, with 7 bases lining up with TRBD2. CDR3 length: 13 residues. Germline trimming cut 5 bases from V and 6 bases from J; bases unmatched to any gene: 4. CDR1 is SGHAT and CDR2 is FQNNGV in the germline V gene.

This clone has a handful of counts. The sample has other DNA sequences that encode this CDR3 too. The J gene is TRBJ1-2, the V gene TRBV7-2; D unresolved. The V end lost 5 bases, the J end lost 2 bases, and 9 bases lay between the germline ends. The CDR3 is 13 residues long. In germline, CDR1 is SGHTA, CDR2 FQGNSA. The CDR3 coding sequence is TGTGCCAGCAGCCCTGGACGGAACTATGGCTACACCTTC. It yields the protein CASSPGRNYGYTF.

The chain couples TRBV29-1 to TRBJ2-5, with TRBD1 identical over 7 bases. From germline, CDR1 is SQVTM and CDR2 ANQGSEA. The CDR3 is 13 amino acids. The trim removed 4 bases at V and 2 bases at J, leaving 4 bases unmatched. The CDR3 nucleotides are TGCAGCGTTGCAGGGGGAGTACAAGAGACCCAGTACTTC. Its translation is CSVAGGVQETQYF.

This chain connects TRBV19 to TRBJ2-2, with TRBD2 identical over 10 bases. This CDR3 has 17 residues. Germline CDR1 LNHDA, CDR2 SQIVND (reference sequence). Unmatched junction bases numbered 10, after V lost 6 bases and J lost 3 bases. CDR3 sequence: CASSTPGLASDTGELFF. As DNA, the CDR3 is TGTGCCAGTAGCACACCGGGACTAGCGTCGGACACCGGGGAGCTGTTTTTT.

The chain links TRBV5-1 to TRBJ2-1, with 8 bases lining up with TRBD2. V trimming: 4 bases; J trimming: 7 bases; junction bases outside the gene matches: 10. The CDR3 is 15 amino acids. Germline loops: CDR1 SGHRS, CDR2 YFSETQ. The CDR3 region has the DNA TGCGCCAGCAGCCCGTTAGCGGGATTGGCGAATGAGCAGTTCTTC. Protein sequence: CASSPLAGLANEQFF.

The rearrangement uses TRBV28 and TRBJ2-7, with a possible D match to TRBD2 (6 bases). Germline-derived CDR1 and CDR2 are MDHEN and SYDVKM. V lost 3 bases and J 5 bases, leaving 23 bases between the germline ends. The CDR3 has 17 amino acids. CDR3 loop: CASSLLTLRTTANEQYF. The CDR3 region has the DNA TGTGCCAGCAGTTTGCTAACCCTACGGACTACCGCCAACGAGCAGTACTTC.

This clone occurred a few times. V is TRBV2 and J is TRBJ2-2; 7 positions agree with TRBD2. J lost 4 bases, V lost 8 bases, and 10 bases had no gene match. Looked up from germline, CDR1 is SNHLY and CDR2 is FYNNEI. This CDR3 has 15 amino acids. This CDR3 reads CASEGASGSTGELFF. In nucleotides, the CDR3 is TGTGCCAGCGAAGGGGCTAGCGGTTCCACCGGGGAGCTGTTTTTT.

V and J are TRBV2 and TRBJ1-5; D is possibly TRBD1 (5 bases). The ends were cut back, 6 bases at V and 2 bases at J, with 17 bases in the middle. This CDR3 contains 16 residues. Looked up from germline, CDR1 is SNHLY and CDR2 is FYNNEI. The DNA of the CDR3 is TGTGCCAGCAGCCCTAGGGCAGGGAGGCGCAATCAGCCCCAGCATTTT. Translation gives CASSPRAGRRNQPQHF.